Listed below are T cell receptor beta chains from one sample, sequenced in a study of regulatory T cells in long-lasting Graves disease. TCRdb redid the calling of the multiplex PCR reads with MiXCR, one entry per CDR3 protein. This table has a few hundred thousand distinct CDR3 sequences, around 24% appearing once. Sequenced material: peripheral blood mononuclear cells (PBMCs), taken when the disease was refractory, from a patient treated with antithyroid drugs. Receptors were obtained from a female donor with Graves disease. Both conserved end residues are part of each CDR3. Each record gives: V gene, J gene, D gene, clone size, CDR3 protein, CDR3 DNA. A D gene is named only where the DNA matches it firmly. Expanded clones are given a class, and other clones once, few, many or no size at all.

V gene: TRBV20-1; J gene: TRBJ2-7; D gene: TRBD2; clone size: NA; CDR3 protein: CSAGTSGRRNEQYF; CDR3 DNA: TGCAGTGCTGGGACTAGCGGTCGAAGGAACGAGCAGTACTTC
V gene: TRBV19; J gene: TRBJ1-1; D gene: NA; clone size: NA; CDR3 protein: CASSIRGKTEAFF; CDR3 DNA: TGTGCCAGTAGTATTCGGGGGAAAACTGAAGCTTTCTTT
V gene: TRBV5-1; J gene: TRBJ2-7; D gene: NA; clone size: few; CDR3 protein: CASGLNGPQYEQYF; CDR3 DNA: TGCGCCAGCGGCTTAAACGGGCCCCAGTACGAGCAGTACTTC
V gene: TRBV30; J gene: TRBJ2-5; D gene: TRBD1; clone size: NA; CDR3 protein: CAWAGWTGGETQYF; CDR3 DNA: TGTGCCTGGGCGGGTTGGACAGGTGGAGAGACCCAGTACTTC
V gene: TRBV2; J gene: TRBJ2-7; D gene: NA; clone size: many; CDR3 protein: CASSEARSYEQYF; CDR3 DNA: TGTGCCAGCAGTGAGGCCCGCTCCTACGAGCAGTACTTC
V gene: TRBV28; J gene: TRBJ2-7; D gene: TRBD1; clone size: many; CDR3 protein: CASSSGAGQGVFGYF; CDR3 DNA: TGTGCCAGCAGTTCAGGGGCGGGACAGGGGGTTTTTGGGTACTTC
V gene: TRBV14; J gene: TRBJ1-2; D gene: NA; clone size: NA; CDR3 protein: CASSQDFGREFYGYTF; CDR3 DNA: TGTGCCAGCAGCCAAGATTTCGGGAGGGAATTCTATGGCTACACCTTC
V gene: TRBV6-1; J gene: TRBJ2-1; D gene: TRBD2; clone size: NA; CDR3 protein: CASRLMTSGYYNEQFF; CDR3 DNA: TGTGCCAGCAGACTGATGACTAGCGGTTACTACAATGAGCAGTTCTTC
V gene: TRBV29-1; J gene: TRBJ2-7; D gene: NA; clone size: NA; CDR3 protein: CSVGRGSYEQYF; CDR3 DNA: TGCAGCGTTGGTCGGGGCTCCTACGAGCAGTACTTC
V gene: TRBV19; J gene: TRBJ2-1; D gene: TRBD2; clone size: NA; CDR3 protein: CASSTTGLAGYNEQFF; CDR3 DNA: TGTGCCAGTAGTACCACGGGACTAGCGGGATACAATGAGCAGTTCTTC
V gene: TRBV3-1; J gene: TRBJ2-7; D gene: NA; clone size: NA; CDR3 protein: CASSQDAISYEQYF; CDR3 DNA: TGTGCCAGCAGCCAAGACGCCATCTCATACGAGCAGTACTTC
V gene: TRBV7-9; J gene: TRBJ2-5; D gene: NA; clone size: once; CDR3 protein: CASSSRDGGTQYF; CDR3 DNA: TGTGCCAGCAGTTCTCGGGACGGAGGGACCCAGTACTTC
V gene: TRBV6-5; J gene: TRBJ1-2; D gene: NA; clone size: many; CDR3 protein: CASSYKSRQDYDGYTF; CDR3 DNA: TGTGCCAGCAGTTACAAGTCGCGGCAGGACTACGATGGCTACACCTTC
V gene: TRBV4-1; J gene: TRBJ1-6; D gene: NA; clone size: NA; CDR3 protein: CASSQVGQGNSPLHF; CDR3 DNA: TGCGCCAGCAGCCAAGTCGGGCAGGGCAATTCACCCCTCCACTTT
V gene: TRBV20-1; J gene: TRBJ2-1; D gene: NA; clone size: NA; CDR3 protein: CSVRDLSSVYNEQFF; CDR3 DNA: TGCAGTGTTAGAGATCTCTCTAGCGTCTACAATGAGCAGTTCTTC
V gene: TRBV11-2; J gene: TRBJ2-5; D gene: NA; clone size: many; CDR3 protein: CASSYPGHAGQETQYF; CDR3 DNA: TGTGCCAGCAGCTACCCGGGACATGCCGGTCAAGAGACCCAGTACTTC
V gene: TRBV7-3; J gene: TRBJ1-2; D gene: NA; clone size: medium-sized; CDR3 protein: CASRVQGPYGYTF; CDR3 DNA: TGTGCCAGCAGGGTACAGGGACCCTATGGCTACACCTTC
V gene: TRBV6-1; J gene: TRBJ2-2; D gene: NA; clone size: few; CDR3 protein: CASSSTGTAGGELFF; CDR3 DNA: TGTGCCAGCAGCAGTACCGGGACTGCGGGCGGGGAGCTGTTTTTT
V gene: TRBV29-1; J gene: TRBJ1-4; D gene: TRBD1; clone size: NA; CDR3 protein: CSAVETGTGATNEKLFF; CDR3 DNA: TGCAGCGCCGTGGAAACCGGGACAGGGGCAACTAATGAAAAACTGTTTTTT
V gene: TRBV28; J gene: TRBJ2-7; D gene: NA; clone size: NA; CDR3 protein: CASSQVNSGTASYEQYF; CDR3 DNA: TGTGCCAGCAGCCAAGTCAATAGCGGGACAGCCTCCTACGAGCAGTACTTC
V gene: TRBV3-1; J gene: TRBJ2-7; D gene: NA; clone size: NA; CDR3 protein: CASSHGSYEQYF; CDR3 DNA: TGTGCCAGCAGTCACGGCTCGTACGAGCAGTACTTC
V gene: TRBV6-5; J gene: TRBJ2-7; D gene: TRBD2; clone size: NA; CDR3 protein: CASSYSREGLYEQYF; CDR3 DNA: TGTGCCAGCAGTTATTCACGGGAGGGCCTGTACGAGCAGTACTTC
V gene: TRBV5-1; J gene: TRBJ2-7; D gene: NA; clone size: NA; CDR3 protein: CASSFLGSSGPYEQYF; CDR3 DNA: TGCGCCAGCAGTTTTCTCGGTAGTAGCGGTCCCTACGAGCAGTACTTC
V gene: TRBV20-1; J gene: TRBJ2-7; D gene: TRBD2; clone size: many; CDR3 protein: CSASPGGDKQYF; CDR3 DNA: TGCAGTGCTAGTCCGGGAGGAGACAAGCAGTACTTC
V gene: TRBV2; J gene: TRBJ2-7; D gene: TRBD1; clone size: many; CDR3 protein: CASSDTPGQGLVSYEQYF; CDR3 DNA: TGTGCCAGCAGTGACACTCCGGGACAGGGGTTGGTATCCTACGAGCAGTACTTC
V gene: TRBV6-9; J gene: TRBJ1-2; D gene: NA; clone size: few; CDR3 protein: CASSYRWDAGNYGYTF; CDR3 DNA: TGTGCCAGCAGTTATCGGTGGGACGCGGGGAACTATGGCTACACCTTC
V gene: TRBV30; J gene: TRBJ1-5; D gene: NA; clone size: NA; CDR3 protein: CAWSPTVWSNQPQHF; CDR3 DNA: TGTGCCTGGTCTCCGACAGTCTGGAGCAATCAGCCCCAGCATTTT
V gene: TRBV9; J gene: TRBJ2-2; D gene: TRBD2; clone size: many; CDR3 protein: CASSVGLAGGLGTGELFF; CDR3 DNA: TGTGCCAGCAGCGTAGGACTAGCGGGAGGGCTCGGCACCGGGGAGCTGTTTTTT
V gene: TRBV7-9; J gene: TRBJ2-5; D gene: TRBD2; clone size: NA; CDR3 protein: CASSLALPSSGYQETQYF; CDR3 DNA: TGTGCCAGCAGCTTAGCGCTCCCGTCTAGCGGGTACCAAGAGACCCAGTACTTC
V gene: TRBV12-3/TRBV12-4; J gene: TRBJ1-1; D gene: NA; clone size: many; CDR3 protein: CASSPEYTEAFF; CDR3 DNA: TGTGCCAGCAGTCCAGAATACACTGAAGCTTTCTTT
V gene: TRBV28; J gene: TRBJ1-1; D gene: NA; clone size: many; CDR3 protein: CASSLPGTGLGKAFF; CDR3 DNA: TGTGCCAGCAGTTTACCGGGAACAGGTCTCGGTAAAGCTTTCTTT
V gene: TRBV6-2/TRBV6-3; J gene: TRBJ2-5; D gene: TRBD1; clone size: many; CDR3 protein: CASSYGDRVRGTQYF; CDR3 DNA: TGTGCCAGCAGTTACGGGGACAGGGTGAGGGGGACCCAGTACTTC
V gene: TRBV5-1; J gene: TRBJ2-5; D gene: NA; clone size: NA; CDR3 protein: CASSLGGGSETQYF; CDR3 DNA: TGCGCCAGCAGCCTCGGTGGGGGGTCAGAGACCCAGTACTTC
V gene: TRBV5-1; J gene: TRBJ2-2; D gene: TRBD2; clone size: NA; CDR3 protein: CASVAGTGTGELFF; CDR3 DNA: TGCGCCAGCGTAGCGGGAACCGGCACCGGGGAGCTGTTTTTT
V gene: TRBV30; J gene: TRBJ1-4; D gene: NA; clone size: many; CDR3 protein: CAWSVRGGNEKLFF; CDR3 DNA: TGTGCCTGGAGTGTACGAGGCGGTAATGAAAAACTGTTTTTT
V gene: TRBV2; J gene: TRBJ2-7; D gene: TRBD1; clone size: many; CDR3 protein: CASTVDRGPYEQYF; CDR3 DNA: TGTGCCAGCACTGTGGACAGGGGGCCCTACGAGCAGTACTTC
V gene: TRBV19; J gene: TRBJ1-2; D gene: NA; clone size: many; CDR3 protein: CASWDTSNYGYTF; CDR3 DNA: TGTGCCAGCTGGGACACGTCTAACTATGGCTACACCTTC
V gene: TRBV6-1; J gene: TRBJ1-2; D gene: TRBD1; clone size: NA; CDR3 protein: CASSPKGQAFYGYTF; CDR3 DNA: TGTGCCAGCAGCCCTAAGGGACAGGCTTTCTATGGCTACACCTTC
V gene: TRBV19; J gene: TRBJ2-2; D gene: NA; clone size: NA; CDR3 protein: CASSNRGRESTGELFF; CDR3 DNA: TGTGCCAGTAGTAACCGGGGACGCGAAAGCACCGGGGAGCTGTTTTTT
V gene: TRBV5-1; J gene: TRBJ2-6; D gene: NA; clone size: NA; CDR3 protein: CASSPFRGSGANVLTF; CDR3 DNA: TGCGCCAGCAGCCCCTTCCGAGGGTCTGGGGCCAACGTCCTGACTTTC
V gene: TRBV18; J gene: TRBJ2-5; D gene: NA; clone size: NA; CDR3 protein: CASSSLGGETQYF; CDR3 DNA: TGTGCCAGCTCGTCACTGGGTGGGGAGACCCAGTACTTC
V gene: TRBV7-9; J gene: TRBJ2-5; D gene: TRBD1; clone size: many; CDR3 protein: CASSLDPGQVQETQYF; CDR3 DNA: TGTGCCAGCAGCTTAGACCCGGGACAGGTCCAAGAGACCCAGTACTTC
V gene: TRBV11-1; J gene: TRBJ1-1; D gene: NA; clone size: NA; CDR3 protein: CASSLSEGGMNTEAFF; CDR3 DNA: TGTGCCAGCAGCCTATCGGAGGGGGGAATGAACACTGAAGCTTTCTTT
V gene: TRBV9; J gene: TRBJ1-1; D gene: NA; clone size: NA; CDR3 protein: CASSVDGGGNTEAFF; CDR3 DNA: TGTGCCAGCAGCGTAGACGGGGGGGGGAACACTGAAGCTTTCTTT
V gene: TRBV6-5; J gene: TRBJ1-3; D gene: NA; clone size: few; CDR3 protein: CASSSGLQGTGNTIYF; CDR3 DNA: TGTGCCAGCAGTTCCGGATTACAGGGTACTGGAAACACCATATATTTT
V gene: TRBV12-3/TRBV12-4; J gene: TRBJ1-1; D gene: NA; clone size: many; CDR3 protein: CASTIRGYNTEAFF; CDR3 DNA: TGTGCCAGCACAATTAGGGGATATAACACTGAAGCTTTCTTT
V gene: TRBV30; J gene: TRBJ2-2; D gene: TRBD2; clone size: NA; CDR3 protein: CALGLAGGTGELFF; CDR3 DNA: TGTGCCTTGGGACTAGCGGGAGGAACCGGGGAGCTGTTTTTT
V gene: TRBV7-9; J gene: TRBJ2-4; D gene: NA; clone size: NA; CDR3 protein: CASSLKSRNIQYF; CDR3 DNA: TGTGCCAGCAGCTTAAAGAGCAGGAACATTCAGTACTTC
V gene: TRBV19; J gene: TRBJ1-1; D gene: TRBD1; clone size: NA; CDR3 protein: CASSIPTGIAEAFF; CDR3 DNA: TGTGCCAGTAGTATACCGACAGGGATTGCTGAAGCTTTCTTT
V gene: TRBV28; J gene: TRBJ2-7; D gene: TRBD1; clone size: many; CDR3 protein: CASTETGSYEQYF; CDR3 DNA: TGTGCCAGCACCGAGACAGGGTCCTACGAGCAGTACTTC